The 22 T cell receptor beta chains reported below all come from one sample, sequenced in a study of T cells in tumors after PD-1 blockade. Noted time point: second of two post-therapy site-matched biopsies roughly eight weeks apart. The method was immunoSEQ multiplex PCR; TCRdb's version includes in-frame clones alone and lacks a portion of them. The repertoire holds some 8,200 clones, with roughly 60% as singletons. Material: tumor tissue, obtained after anti-PD-1 treatment. These receptors were obtained from a human donor with basal cell carcinoma.

The V gene is TRBV24-1, the J gene TRBJ1-5; D unresolved. The CDR3 has 12 residues. V was clipped by 9 bases and J by 8 bases, with 13 bases between them. The germline CDR1 and CDR2 sequences are KGHDR and SFDVKD. The CDR3 DNA sequence: TGTGCCACCGACGGTTTTAGGGAGCCCCAGCATTTT. Protein: CATDGFREPQHF.

V gene TRBV5-6 combines with J gene TRBJ2-7; D is undetermined. With 8 bases removed from V and 3 bases from J, the gap between germline ends came to 15 bases. Germline V gene sequence: CDR1 SGHDT, CDR2 YYEEEE. This CDR3 has 13 residues. The CDR3 reads CASAPGRIYEQYF. The CDR3 bases are TGTGCCAGTGCCCCGGGTCGAATCTACGAGCAGTACTTC.

This clone is medium-sized. The chain links TRBV5-1 to TRBJ2-7; D call uncertain. The germline CDR1 and CDR2 sequences are SGHRS and YFSETQ. V was pared by 4 bases and J by 9 bases, with 26 bases between. The CDR3 loop spans 16 amino acids. CDR3 residues: CASSPRNRDFASGQYF. CDR3 DNA sequence: TGCGCCAGCAGCCCAAGGAACCGCGACTTCGCTAGTGGGCAGTACTTC.

The chain has TRBV6-1 and TRBJ2-3; 10 nucleotides line up with TRBD1. Germline V gene data show CDR1 as MNHNS and CDR2 as SASEGT. V was pared by 2 bases and J by 1 base, with 3 bases of the junction left unmatched. The CDR3 length is 16 residues. The CDR3 spells CASSEWGTGGTDTQYF. In DNA, the CDR3 is TGTGCCAGCAGTGAATGGGGGACAGGGGGCACAGATACGCAGTATTTT.

The CDR3 here is CASSFTSNTEAFF. CDR3 bases: TGTGCCAGCAGCTTTACGTCCAACACTGAAGCTTTCTTT. V is TRBV7-8 and J is TRBJ1-1; the D is unclear. The CDR3 is made up of 13 amino acids. The V end was cut by 3 bases, the J end by 2 bases, with 7 bases between. CDR1 SGHVS and CDR2 FQNEAQ come from the germline V gene.

This chain uses TRBV5-5 with TRBJ1-5; D possibly corresponds to TRBD1 (5 bases). Looked up from germline, CDR1 is SGHKS and CDR2 is YYEKEE (reference sequence). V was clipped by 3 bases and J by 7 bases, with 17 bases between them. This CDR3 has 15 residues. The CDR3 loop is CASSWDLTAGQPQHF. The CDR3 DNA sequence: TGTGCCAGCAGCTGGGACCTAACAGCGGGGCAGCCCCAGCATTTT.

This chain uses TRBV15 with TRBJ1-3; 9 nucleotides align to TRBD1. V was clipped by 0 bases and J by 0 bases; unmatched bases: 6. The CDR3 is made up of 18 amino acids. The germline CDR1 and CDR2 sequences are LNHNV and YYDKDF (reference sequence). Written as DNA, the CDR3 is TGTGCCACCAGCAGAGAAAGGGGACAGGGATTCTCTGGAAACACCATATATTTT. This translates into CATSRERGQGFSGNTIYF.

The CDR3 here is CASSPGGAKPQHF. The CDR3 DNA sequence: TGTGCCAGCTCACCGGGAGGGGCGAAGCCCCAGCATTTT. This chain joins TRBV18 and TRBJ1-5, with TRBD1 as a possible D gene (5 bases). The V gene's germline CDR1 is KGHSH and CDR2 LQKENI. CDR3 length equals 13 residues. Trimming pared 3 bases from V and 8 bases from J, leaving 11 bases between.

This chain joins TRBV6-1 and TRBJ2-1, with 12 nucleotides matching TRBD2. CDR3 length: 15 amino acids. Germline V lookup: CDR1 MNHNS, CDR2 SASEGT. With 2 bases clipped from V and 12 bases from J, the junction kept 8 bases outside the gene matches. The CDR3 bases are TGTGCCAGCAGTGAATCGGCTAGCGGGGGGGCGCGGCAGTTCTTC. The encoded protein is CASSESASGGARQFF.

The chain is built from TRBV5-4 and TRBJ2-5, with TRBD2 matching 8 bases. V was clipped by 6 bases and J by 0 bases; unmatched bases: 19. Germline loops: CDR1 SGHNT, CDR2 YYREEE (reference sequence). This CDR3 contains 19 residues. CDR3 region: CASTLRIRGGALYQETQYF. CDR3 DNA: TGTGCCAGCACGCTTCGAATACGGGGGGGGGCTTTGTACCAAGAGACCCAGTACTTC.

V and J are TRBV7-2 and TRBJ2-2; 9 bases match TRBD2. V lost 5 bases and J lost 4; bases outside the gene matches: 5. The CDR3 contains 15 residues. Germline V gene data show CDR1 as SGHTA and CDR2 as FQGNSA. The CDR3 is CASSIRTSATGELFF. The CDR3 nucleotides read TGTGCCAGCAGCATTCGGACTAGCGCCACCGGGGAGCTGTTTTTT.

This chain uses TRBV28 with TRBJ2-7; D is unresolved. Germline CDR1 and CDR2: MDHEN and SYDVKM. This CDR3 contains 10 residues. V lost 8 bases, J lost 3 bases, and 5 bases lay in between. The CDR3 region has the DNA TGTGCCAGCGGGGACTACGAGCAGTACTTC. Protein product: CASGDYEQYF.

This chain joins TRBV15 and TRBJ2-3, with 8 positions matching TRBD1. Germline V gene sequence: CDR1 LNHNV, CDR2 YYDKDF (reference sequence). This CDR3 comprises 16 residues. V was clipped by 3 bases and J by 3 bases; unmatched bases: 8. The CDR3 DNA follows: TGTGCCACCAGCAGGATGGACAGGGTCGGAACAGATACGCAGTATTTT. This codes for CATSRMDRVGTDTQYF. Full variable domain (outside the CDR3, taken from reference TRBV15 and TRBJ2-3): DAMVIQNPRYQVTQFGKPVTLSCSQTLNHNVMYWYQQKSSQAPKLLFHYYDKDFNNEADTPDNFQSRRPNTSFCFLDIRSPGLGDTAMYLCATSRMDRVGTDTQYFGPGTRLTVL.

The chain links TRBV29-1 to TRBJ2-5, with TRBD1 matching 7 bases. The CDR3 spans 14 residues. Per the germline V gene, CDR1 is SQVTM and CDR2 is ANQGSEA. With V trimmed by 6 bases and J by 1 base, 8 bases remained unmatched. DNA of the CDR3: TGCAGCGTAGCACTATGGGACAGCCAAGAGACCCAGTACTTC. Its protein is CSVALWDSQETQYF.

The J gene is TRBJ2-1, the V gene TRBV6-5; no definite D call. The germline V and J ends were trimmed by 9 bases and 7 bases, with 7 bases remaining between them. CDR3 length equals 10 residues. In germline, CDR1 is MNHEY, CDR2 SVGAGI. DNA of the CDR3: TGTGCCAGTCTAAGGAATGAGCAGTTCTTC. Its protein product is CASLRNEQFF.

V and J are TRBV19 and TRBJ2-5; weak D call: TRBD1 (6 bases). The CDR3 loop spans 13 amino acids. Looked up from germline, CDR1 is LNHDA and CDR2 is SQIVND (reference sequence). Trimming shortened V by 4 bases and J by 6 bases, and 12 bases separated the two germline ends. DNA for the CDR3: TGTGCCAGTAGTACCTCCGGGACAAAGACCCAGTACTTC. Translation: CASSTSGTKTQYF. The full variable domain, with the rest looked up from reference TRBV19 and TRBJ2-5, is DGGITQSPKYLFRKEGQNVTLSCEQNLNHDAMYWYRQDPGQGLRLIYYSQIVNDFQKGDIAEGYSVSREKKESFPLTVTSAQKNPTAFYLCASSTSGTKTQYFGPGTRLLVL.

The table lists this clone with a few counts. The V call is TRBV5-1, the J call TRBJ2-3; weak D call: TRBD1 (6 bases). The CDR3 loop spans 15 amino acids. V lost 5 bases to trimming and J lost 2 bases, with 15 bases between them. The germline gives CDR1 SGHRS, CDR2 YFSETQ. The CDR3 reads CASRMTGSNTDTQYF. The CDR3 coding sequence is TGCGCCAGCAGAATGACAGGTTCTAACACAGATACGCAGTATTTT.

This chain links TRBV18 with TRBJ1-6; perhaps TRBD1 as D (5 bases). The CDR3 covers 15 residues. CDR1 is KGHSH, CDR2 LQKENI, per germline. The V and J ends lost 3 bases and 4 bases respectively, with 10 bases between them. The CDR3 region has the DNA TGTGCCAGCTCACCGGATGGGGCGTATAATTCACCCCTCCACTTT. Translated, it gives CASSPDGAYNSPLHF.

The J gene is TRBJ2-7, the V gene TRBV19, with 7 nucleotides matching TRBD2. CDR3 length: 14 residues. The germline CDR1 and CDR2 sequences are LNHDA and SQIVND (reference sequence). The junction had 5 bases not matched to a gene; V was cut back by 4 bases and J by 2 bases. CDR3: CASSSRGETYEQYF. CDR3 DNA: TGTGCCAGTAGTAGTCGGGGGGAAACCTACGAGCAGTACTTC.

The rearrangement links TRBV6-5 to TRBJ2-7, with a possible D match to TRBD2 (6 bases). Trimming stripped 2 bases from V and 3 bases from J, with 14 bases between. There are 15 residues in the CDR3. Germline CDR1 and CDR2: MNHEY and SVGAGI. The CDR3: CASSYEEAGYYEQYF. CDR3 DNA: TGTGCCAGCAGTTACGAGGAGGCGGGATACTACGAGCAGTACTTC.

The chain links TRBV5-1 to TRBJ2-7; no clear D. The CDR3 covers 12 residues. With 0 bases removed from V and 3 bases from J, the gap between germline ends came to 4 bases. Looked up from germline, CDR1 is SGHRS and CDR2 is YFSETQ. The CDR3 region is CASSLGNYEQYF. For the CDR3, the DNA is TGCGCCAGCAGCTTGGGGAACTACGAGCAGTACTTC. Full variable domain (rest looked up from reference TRBV5-1 and TRBJ2-7): KAGVTQTPRYLIKTRGQQVTLSCSPISGHRSVSWYQQTPGQGLQFLFEYFSETQRNKGNFPGRFSGRQFSNSRSEMNVSTLELGDSALYLCASSLGNYEQYFGPGTRLTVT.

This clone was observed once. The chain carries TRBV6-5 and TRBJ1-4; no firm D call. Deletions cut 5 bases from V and 3 bases from J, with 13 bases between. Germline CDR1 MNHEY, CDR2 SVGAGI. This CDR3 is built from 15 residues. DNA of the CDR3: TGTGCCAGCAGTCCCTGGCGGGTAGCTAATGAAAAACTGTTTTTT. Its translation is CASSPWRVANEKLFF.